Listed below are T cell receptor beta chains from one sample, sequenced in a study of cytomegalovirus exposure and HLA in healthy donors. The method was immunoSEQ multiplex PCR; TCRdb's version includes in-frame clones alone and lacks a portion of them. The sample has over 80,000 clones, around 75% seen once. The specimen was PBMCs. These receptors were taken from a man aged 40-55 years in good health and CMV-seronegative. The CDR3 runs from the conserved cysteine through the conserved F or W. A D gene is named only where the DNA matches it firmly. Clone size is not always given. Where it is, it says once, few, many or a class for expanded clones.

j_gene | v_gene | abundance | d_gene | CDR3aa | CDR3nt
TRBJ1-3 | TRBV7-2 | - | - | CASSLVPGGQIHTIYF | TGTGCCAGCAGCTTAGTCCCGGGGGGGCAGATACACACCATATATTTT
TRBJ2-3 | TRBV27 | - | TRBD2 | CASSFLRGEGPDTQYF | TGTGCCAGCAGTTTCCTCCGGGGGGAGGGACCAGATACGCAGTATTTT
TRBJ2-7 | TRBV5-4 | - | - | CASSLRGRGGYEQYF | TGTGCCAGCAGCTTGAGGGGGAGAGGGGGCTACGAGCAGTACTTC
TRBJ1-2 | TRBV28 | - | TRBD1 | CASSLSTGGYGYTF | TGTGCCAGCAGTTTGTCTACAGGGGGGTATGGCTACACCTTC
TRBJ2-5 | TRBV7-7 | - | - | CASSLNWQEGETQYF | TGTGCCAGCAGCTTAAATTGGCAGGAGGGGGAGACCCAGTACTTC
TRBJ2-5 | TRBV5-1 | - | TRBD1 | CASSSGQVQETQYF | TGCGCCAGCAGCTCGGGACAGGTACAAGAGACCCAGTACTTC
TRBJ2-2 | TRBV7-9 | - | TRBD1 | CASSSRQGSNTGELFF | TGTGCCAGCAGCTCGCGACAGGGTTCGAACACCGGGGAGCTGTTTTTT
TRBJ2-7 | TRBV6-1 | - | - | CASTTAGTYEQYF | TGTGCCAGCACCACGGCGGGTACCTACGAGCAGTACTTC
TRBJ1-5 | TRBV7-9 | - | - | CASSLASVSGQPQHF | TGTGCCAGCAGCTTAGCTTCTGTCTCAGGGCAGCCCCAGCATTTT
TRBJ2-7 | TRBV4-2 | - | TRBD2 | CASSQTSTSGGDYEQYF | TGTGCCAGCAGCCAAACCTCAACTAGCGGGGGGGATTACGAGCAGTACTTC
TRBJ1-2 | TRBV30 | - | - | CAWSVPVTGHYGYTF | TGTGCCTGGAGTGTACCCGTTACAGGGCACTATGGCTACACCTTC
TRBJ2-3 | TRBV7-2 | - | TRBD2 | CASSLREGTTDTQYF | TGTGCCAGCAGCTTAAGGGAGGGTACGACAGATACGCAGTATTTT
TRBJ2-7 | TRBV28 | few | TRBD2 | CASSFSTSQSSYEQYF | TGTGCCAGCAGTTTCTCGACTAGCCAAAGCTCCTACGAGCAGTACTTC
TRBJ2-7 | TRBV28 | - | - | CASSLVASEQYF | TGTGCCAGCAGTTTGGTGGCATCCGAGCAGTACTTC
TRBJ2-3 | TRBV5-1 | - | TRBD2 | CASSPGGATDTQYF | TGCGCCAGCAGCCCGGGGGGGGCCACAGATACGCAGTATTTT
TRBJ2-7 | TRBV4-1 | - | TRBD1 | CASSEEGDRGSYEQYF | TGCGCCAGCAGTGAGGAAGGGGACAGGGGGAGCTACGAGCAGTACTTC
TRBJ1-4 | TRBV4-1 | few | TRBD1 | CASTRTGTATNEKLFF | TGCGCCAGCACCCGGACAGGGACCGCAACTAATGAAAAACTGTTTTTT
TRBJ1-2 | TRBV19 | - | TRBD1 | CASSRTGQVNGYTF | TGTGCCAGTAGTAGGACAGGGCAAGTGAATGGCTACACCTTC
TRBJ2-7 | TRBV10-1 | - | TRBD1 | CARTGTGAYEQYF | TGCGCCAGGACCGGGACAGGCGCCTACGAGCAGTACTTC
TRBJ2-7 | TRBV9 | - | TRBD1 | CASSVAPGQTSYEQYF | TGTGCCAGCAGCGTAGCTCCGGGACAGACCTCCTACGAGCAGTACTTC
TRBJ2-7 | TRBV9 | - | TRBD2 | CASSVDGSGVYEQYF | TGTGCCAGCAGCGTAGATGGTAGCGGGGTATACGAGCAGTACTTC
TRBJ2-3 | TRBV4-3 | - | - | CASSRDYTDTQYF | TGCGCCAGCAGCCGAGATTACACAGATACGCAGTATTTT
TRBJ2-3 | TRBV2 | - | TRBD2 | CASSREGSDTQYF | TGTGCCAGCAGTAGGGAGGGGTCGGATACGCAGTATTTT
TRBJ1-2 | TRBV9 | once | TRBD1 | CASRPDRGNYGYTF | TGTGCCAGCAGACCGGACAGGGGAAACTATGGCTACACCTTC
TRBJ2-7 | TRBV6-5 | - | TRBD1 | CASSFKIGGHEQYF | TGTGCCAGCAGTTTCAAGATAGGGGGCCACGAGCAGTACTTC
TRBJ2-5 | TRBV13 | - | TRBD1 | CASSSRMRGQQETQYF | TGTGCCAGCAGCTCCCGGATGAGGGGGCAACAAGAGACCCAGTACTTC
TRBJ2-2 | TRBV5-1 | once | - | CASSFEILGELFF | TGCGCCAGCAGCTTTGAGATTTTGGGGGAGCTGTTTTTT
TRBJ1-6 | TRBV7-9 | - | - | CASSLEARRSPLHF | TGTGCCAGCAGCTTAGAGGCGCGGAGATCACCCCTCCACTTT
TRBJ2-5 | TRBV5-4 | - | TRBD1 | CASSSTTGGETQYF | TGTGCCAGCAGCTCTACGACAGGGGGAGAGACCCAGTACTTC
TRBJ2-3 | TRBV11-2 | - | TRBD1 | CASSTGQVNTDTQYF | TGTGCCAGCAGCACGGGACAGGTGAACACAGATACGCAGTATTTT
TRBJ2-7 | TRBV21-1 | few | - | CASSADGYYEQYF | TGTGCCAGCAGCGCTGACGGTTACTACGAGCAGTACTTC
TRBJ2-2 | TRBV13 | - | TRBD1 | CASSLLGQGAGGELFF | TGTGCCAGCAGCTTACTCGGACAGGGGGCCGGCGGGGAGCTGTTTTTT
TRBJ2-7 | TRBV19 | few | TRBD1 | CASSPGGSHEQYF | TGTGCCAGTAGTCCAGGGGGCTCGCACGAGCAGTACTTC
TRBJ1-4 | TRBV30 | - | - | CAWTVRRYEKLFF | TGTGCCTGGACCGTACGCCGGTACGAAAAACTGTTTTTT
TRBJ1-5 | TRBV19 | - | - | CASSTQGGNQPQHF | TGTGCCAGTAGTACACAGGGAGGCAATCAGCCCCAGCATTTT
TRBJ2-1 | TRBV4-1 | - | TRBD2 | CASSRGLAGGQGQFF | TGCGCCAGCAGCCGAGGACTAGCGGGGGGCCAAGGGCAGTTCTTC
TRBJ1-4 | TRBV27 | - | - | CASSPPRVGKLFF | TGTGCCAGCAGTCCACCCAGGGTAGGAAAACTGTTTTTT
TRBJ2-1 | TRBV5-1 | - | - | CASSLEGHLYNEQFF | TGCGCCAGCAGCTTGGAGGGACACTTATACAATGAGCAGTTCTTC
TRBJ1-1 | TRBV6-5 | - | - | CASSWSKTGPVTEAFF | TGTGCCAGCAGTTGGTCCAAAACAGGGCCCGTCACTGAAGCTTTCTTT
TRBJ1-2 | TRBV15 | - | TRBD1 | CATSHDRVWPYGYTF | TGTGCCACCAGCCACGACAGGGTTTGGCCCTATGGCTACACCTTC
TRBJ1-1 | TRBV28 | - | - | CASSLAGEAFF | TGTGCCAGCAGTTTAGCGGGAGAAGCTTTCTTT
TRBJ1-2 | TRBV9 | once | - | CASSEQGNYGYTF | TGTGCCAGCAGCGAACAGGGCAACTATGGCTACACCTTC
TRBJ1-1 | TRBV18 | - | TRBD1 | CASSPPDRGEAFF | TGTGCCAGCTCACCACCGGACAGGGGAGAAGCTTTCTTT
TRBJ2-5 | TRBV6-1 | few | TRBD1 | CASSRQGAHETQYF | TGTGCCAGCAGTAGACAGGGGGCCCACGAGACCCAGTACTTC
TRBJ2-3 | TRBV5-7 | - | TRBD1 | CASSFEQGAQTDTQYF | TGTGCCAGCAGCTTCGAGCAGGGGGCTCAGACAGATACGCAGTATTTT
TRBJ1-1 | TRBV6-5 | - | - | CASSLGGAGGTEAFF | TGTGCCAGCAGTTTGGGGGGGGCGGGTGGGACTGAAGCTTTCTTT
TRBJ2-5 | TRBV15 | - | - | CATSRDSGVRSVGTQYF | TGTGCCACCAGCAGAGATTCAGGGGTAAGGTCCGTTGGGACCCAGTACTTC
TRBJ1-2 | TRBV12-5 | - | - | CASLRGVKAAVDYGYTF | TGTGCTAGTTTACGGGGGGTAAAAGCTGCGGTCGACTATGGCTACACCTTC
TRBJ1-1 | TRBV4-3 | - | - | CASSQAEGNTEAFF | TGCGCCAGCAGCCAAGCGGAGGGGAACACTGAAGCTTTCTTT
TRBJ2-7 | TRBV4-1 | once | - | CASSQEGGGYIGEQYF | TGCGCCAGCAGCCAAGAGGGGGGGGGCTACATCGGCGAGCAGTACTTC
TRBJ2-2 | TRBV11-2 | - | TRBD2 | CASSRSGGHTGELFF | TGTGCCAGCAGCAGGAGCGGGGGGCACACCGGGGAGCTGTTTTTT